The 27 T cell receptor beta chains in this list originate from one sample, sequenced in a study of blood T cell repertoires in COVID-19. Profiled with immunoSEQ multiplex PCR; TCRdb holds only in-frame clones, not every one. Among some 100,000 clones listed, around 74% were seen once. The sequenced sample was peripheral blood. The receptors stem from a man aged 65-85 years with COVID-19, enrolled during active disease.

This chain joins TRBV29-1 and TRBJ2-5; D possibly corresponds to TRBD1 (6 bases). Trimming cost V 7 bases and J 5 bases, with 17 bases left between them. The V gene's germline CDR1 is SQVTM and CDR2 ANQGSEA. This CDR3 has 13 amino acids. CDR3 sequence: CSGIQGTGETQYF. In DNA, the CDR3 is TGCAGCGGAATTCAGGGGACGGGGGAGACCCAGTACTTC. The full variable domain, with the rest looked up from reference TRBV29-1 and TRBJ2-5, is SAVISQKPSRDICQRGTSLTIQCQVDSQVTMMFWYRQQPGQSLTLIATANQGSEATYESGFVIDKFPISRPNLTFSTLTVSNMSPEDSSIYLCSGIQGTGETQYFGPGTRLLVL.

This clone was observed once. V gene TRBV29-1 combines with J gene TRBJ2-7, with D possibly being TRBD2 (6 bases). V was cut by 1 base and J by 2 bases, with 12 bases left in between. Germline V lookup: CDR1 SQVTM, CDR2 ANQGSEA. The CDR3 loop spans 14 amino acids. This chain's CDR3 is CSVEGNGGTYEQYF. The CDR3 DNA reads as TGCAGCGTTGAAGGCAATGGGGGGACCTACGAGCAGTACTTC.

This clone has only one observation. J is TRBJ2-1 and V is TRBV6-2 or TRBV6-3; 13 nucleotides align to TRBD2. V lost 5 bases, J lost 4 bases, and 14 bases stayed unmatched. There are 19 residues in the CDR3. Germline-derived CDR1 and CDR2 are MNHEY and SVGEGT. This CDR3 is CASSHTLTSGRAFYNEQFF. CDR3 in DNA: TGTGCCAGCAGTCACACCCTAACTAGCGGGAGGGCATTTTACAATGAGCAGTTCTTC.

This clone was counted between two and nine times. This chain links TRBV19 with TRBJ2-1; a weak D match, TRBD2 (6 bases). Trimming took off 3 bases at V and 11 bases at J, with 26 bases between the two ends. The CDR3 totals 17 residues. Germline values: CDR1 LNHDA, CDR2 SQIVND (reference sequence). Here the CDR3 DNA reads TGTGCCAGTAGTATCGGGGGTGGACTTATCATTGGGGAAAAGCAGTTCTTC. Its translation is CASSIGGGLIIGEKQFF.

The chain carries TRBV14 and TRBJ1-4; a possible D gene is TRBD1 (5 bases). Germline CDR1 and CDR2: SGHDN and FVKESK. This CDR3 has 16 amino acids. Trimming cost V 0 bases and J 8 bases, with 16 bases left between them. CDR3 sequence (DNA): TGTGCCAGCAGCCAAGATCGGGGGACTTATGCGGAAAAACTGTTTTTT. It specifies CASSQDRGTYAEKLFF.

The V gene is TRBV7-2, the J gene TRBJ2-7; 9 bases match TRBD2. Germline V gene data show CDR1 as SGHTA and CDR2 as FQGNSA. CDR3 length: 15 residues. V shed 2 bases and J 2 bases; nucleotides not matched to a gene: 4. CDR3 amino acids: CASSLTREGPYEQYF. The DNA for the CDR3 is TGTGCCAGCAGCTTAACGCGGGAGGGTCCCTACGAGCAGTACTTC.

The chain employs TRBV19 and TRBJ2-3; D uncertain. Looked up from germline, CDR1 is LNHDA and CDR2 is SQIVND (reference sequence). The CDR3 extends over 14 amino acids. The V and J ends lost 4 bases and 2 bases respectively, with 10 bases between them. CDR3 bases: TGTGCCAGTAGTAGTGGGCTCACCACAGATACGCAGTATTTT. Its translation: CASSSGLTTDTQYF.

The chain has TRBV27 and TRBJ2-5; the match to TRBD2 covers 7 bases. The CDR3 spans 13 residues. Looked up from germline, CDR1 is MNHEY and CDR2 is SMNVEV (reference sequence). Trimming took 4 bases from V and 4 from J; bases not matched to a gene: 3. CDR3 sequence: CASSWGGTETQYF. CDR3 nucleotides: TGTGCCAGCAGTTGGGGGGGAACAGAGACCCAGTACTTC.

This clone appeared a few times. The rearrangement uses TRBV7-9 and TRBJ1-1; tentatively, D is TRBD1 (5 bases). The V end lost 8 bases, the J end lost 7 bases, and 17 bases lay between the germline ends. This CDR3 is built from 13 residues. Germline values: CDR1 SEHNR, CDR2 FQNEAQ (reference sequence). CDR3 DNA sequence: TGTGCCAGCTCCCGGGCCGGGGGGTTTGAAGCTTTCTTT. Its translation is CASSRAGGFEAFF.

This sequence joins TRBV6-6 and TRBJ1-1; 7 bases are a match to TRBD1. The CDR3 is 13 residues long. Germline V gene sequence: CDR1 MNHNY, CDR2 SVGAGI (reference sequence). V shed 4 bases, J shed 3 bases, and the junction held 2 bases outside the gene matches. The DNA for the CDR3 is TGTGCCAGCAGTTCCCAGGGGGACACTGAAGCTTTCTTT. It yields the protein CASSSQGDTEAFF.

V is TRBV9 and J is TRBJ2-1, with a possible D match to TRBD2 (6 bases). Trimming took off 6 bases at V and 2 bases at J, with 12 bases between the two ends. Germline loops: CDR1 SGDLS, CDR2 YYNGEE. There are 14 residues in the CDR3. CDR3 residues: CASNGGNPYNEQFF. As DNA, the CDR3 is TGTGCCAGCAACGGCGGGAACCCCTACAATGAGCAGTTCTTC.

The chain combines TRBV19 with TRBJ1-2; 10 bases map to TRBD1. The ends lost 4 bases at V and 5 bases at J; junction bases unmatched: 4. This CDR3 is 14 amino acids long. Germline lookup yields CDR1 LNHDA and CDR2 SQIVND (reference sequence). The CDR3 DNA sequence: TGTGCCAGTAGTACACGGACAGGGGGTTATGGCTACACCTTC. This codes for CASSTRTGGYGYTF. The whole variable domain, remainder taken from reference TRBV19 and TRBJ1-2, is DGGITQSPKYLFRKEGQNVTLSCEQNLNHDAMYWYRQDPGQGLRLIYYSQIVNDFQKGDIAEGYSVSREKKESFPLTVTSAQKNPTAFYLCASSTRTGGYGYTFGSGTRLTVV.

This clone showed up just once. V is TRBV12-3 or TRBV12-4 and J is TRBJ1-5; D is unclear. Trimming removed 6 bases from V and 1 base from J, with 4 bases in between. The CDR3 consists of 12 residues. The DNA for the CDR3 is TGTGCCAGCAGACAGAGCAATCAGCCCCAGCATTTT. As protein: CASRQSNQPQHF.

This rearrangement joins TRBV11-3 to TRBJ2-1; the match to TRBD1 covers 7 bases. The CDR3 is made up of 12 amino acids. V lost 1 base, J lost 13 bases, and 4 bases stayed unmatched. Germline loops: CDR1 SGHNT, CDR2 YENEEA. The CDR3 nucleotides are TGTGCCAGCAGCTTAGGTACAGGGGAACAGTTCTTC. As protein: CASSLGTGEQFF.

Only one count was recorded for this clone. The chain joins TRBV6-5 to TRBJ1-2; 8 nucleotides align to TRBD1. V gave up 7 bases and J gave up 2 bases; unmatched junction bases: 6. CDR3 length: 14 residues. Germline V gene data show CDR1 as MNHEY and CDR2 as SVGAGI. The CDR3 nucleotides are TGTGCCAGCAACAATCAGGGGGCGAACTATGGCTACACCTTC. As protein: CASNNQGANYGYTF.

The V call is TRBV5-5, the J call TRBJ2-6, with D uncertain. This CDR3 comprises 14 residues. Germline CDR1 reads SGHKS; CDR2 reads YYEKEE (reference sequence). The V gene lost 6 bases and the J gene lost 0 bases, with 7 bases spanning the gap. CDR3 nucleotide sequence: TGTGCCAGCAACCAGGCCTCTGGGGCCAACGTCCTGACTTTC. It is translated as CASNQASGANVLTF.

V gene TRBV21-1 combines with J gene TRBJ1-2; TRBD1, the D gene given by the table, was not confirmed from the DNA. TRBV21-1 is marked as a pseudogene. There are 15 residues in the CDR3. The CDR3 is CASSKLQHFNYGYTF. The CDR3 DNA follows: TGTGCCAGCAGCAAGCTACAGCACTTTAACTATGGCTACACCTTC.

This sequence joins TRBV7-9 and TRBJ1-1; D is undetermined. V dropped 2 bases and J dropped 2 bases, with 9 bases sitting between them. Germline V gene data show CDR1 as SEHNR and CDR2 as FQNEAQ (reference sequence). The CDR3 is made up of 14 amino acids. The CDR3 nucleotides are TGTGCCAGCAGCTTATCCCAGATCAACACTGAAGCTTTCTTT. Translated: CASSLSQINTEAFF.

The chain uses TRBV5-1 and TRBJ2-3, with TRBD2 identical over 12 bases. Germline V gene data show CDR1 as SGHRS and CDR2 as YFSETQ. The CDR3 is made up of 17 amino acids. Germline trimming cut 3 bases from V and 0 bases from J; bases unmatched to any gene: 5. The CDR3 coding sequence is TGCGCCAGCAGCTGGGGGACTAGCGGGTTTAGCACAGATACGCAGTATTTT. Translation gives CASSWGTSGFSTDTQYF.

V gene TRBV28 combines with J gene TRBJ2-3, with a weak D call TRBD1 (6 bases). Germline CDR1 is MDHEN and CDR2 is SYDVKM. The CDR3 is made up of 14 amino acids. The V end lost 2 bases, the J end lost 0 bases, and 6 bases lay between the germline ends. CDR3 nucleotides: TGTGCCAGCAGTTTAGGGGGCAGCACAGATACGCAGTATTTT. Translated: CASSLGGSTDTQYF.

J is TRBJ1-5 and V is TRBV28, with D uncertain. CDR1 is MDHEN, CDR2 SYDVKM, per germline. Trimming cost V 2 bases and J 6 bases, with 5 bases left between them. This CDR3 region has 12 residues. Here the CDR3 DNA reads TGTGCCAGCAGTTTAATCGGTCAGCCCCAGCATTTT. It specifies CASSLIGQPQHF.

This clone was detected once. The V gene is TRBV12-3 or TRBV12-4, the J gene TRBJ2-3; the D gene is possibly TRBD1 (6 bases). The CDR3 is 13 amino acids. Trimming shortened V by 0 bases and J by 8 bases, and 9 bases separated the two germline ends. The CDR3 is CASSLALGGTQYF. CDR3 bases: TGTGCCAGCAGTTTAGCGCTAGGGGGTACGCAGTATTTT.

This chain links TRBV6-2 or TRBV6-3 with TRBJ1-4; 7 nucleotides match TRBD1. There are 14 residues in the CDR3. After removal of 5 bases from V and 6 bases from J, the junction contained 6 bases not matched to a gene. Germline V gives CDR1 MNHEY, CDR2 SVGEGT. CDR3 region: CASSLTGEDEKLFF. In DNA form, the CDR3 reads TGTGCCAGCAGTCTTACAGGGGAGGATGAAAAACTGTTTTTT.

The chain couples TRBV15 to TRBJ2-7; 7 positions match TRBD2. CDR1 LNHNV and CDR2 YYDKDF come from the germline V gene (reference sequence). The CDR3 contains 17 residues. With 5 bases clipped from V and 3 bases from J, the junction kept 16 bases outside the gene matches. The CDR3 DNA reads as TGTGCCACCAGCTCCCCCCTTGGGGGGGTTGCGATCTACGAGCAGTACTTC. Translated, it gives CATSSPLGGVAIYEQYF.

CDR3 in amino acids: CASSPTGDSSTDTQYF. The CDR3 DNA follows: TGTGCCAGCTCCCCGACGGGAGACTCTAGCACAGATACGCAGTATTTT. The V call is TRBV18, the J call TRBJ2-3; D might be TRBD2 (6 bases). Germline V gene sequence: CDR1 KGHSH, CDR2 LQKENI. V lost 6 bases, J lost 0 bases, and 16 bases lay in between. This CDR3 region has 16 residues.

The rearrangement uses TRBV7-2 and TRBJ1-1; D ambiguous. Germline V CDR1 and CDR2: SGHTA, FQGNSA. This CDR3 contains 14 residues. Trimming left V 5 bases short and J 2 bases short, with 12 bases between. CDR3 in DNA: TGTGCCAGCAGCGGGTGGGAGATTAACACTGAAGCTTTCTTT. This codes for CASSGWEINTEAFF.

The gene calls are TRBV2 and TRBJ1-2; no firm D call. The germline gives CDR1 SNHLY, CDR2 FYNNEI. The CDR3 consists of 12 residues. The germline V and J ends were trimmed by 6 bases and 6 bases, with 11 bases remaining between them. CDR3 sequence: CASRTEIDGYTF. CDR3 in DNA: TGTGCCAGCAGGACTGAAATTGATGGCTACACCTTC.